The 2 T cell receptor beta chains below come from one sample, sequenced in a study of regulatory T cells in long-lasting Graves disease. Specified time point: newly diagnosed GD, antithyroid drugs for less than 3 months. RNA extracted from PBMCs served as the sequencing template. Arm-PCR of CDR3 regions and iRepertoire HTBI primers were used to build TCR beta libraries. TCRdb analysed the multiplex PCR reads with MiXCR anew, one entry per CDR3 protein. The sample has 530,000 or so distinct CDR3 sequences; about 16% are singletons. These data were also reused for a study on T cells in Graves' hyperthyroidism and ophthalmopathy.

The material was peripheral blood mononuclear cells (PBMCs), obtained at new diagnosis, from a patient treated with antithyroid drugs. All receptors derive from a man between 18 and 29 years old with Graves disease.

The chain carries TRBV29-1 and TRBJ2-7; D not resolved. CDR1 is SQVTM and CDR2 is ANQGSEA in the germline V gene. The CDR3 spans 14 residues. Trimming shortened V by 4 bases and J by 6 bases, and 19 bases separated the two germline ends. The CDR3 DNA is TGCAGCGTTGTTGCGGCAGACTCTCTGAGCGAGCAGTACTTC. This gives the protein CSVVAADSLSEQYF.

The rearrangement uses TRBV13 and TRBJ1-3, with TRBD1 matching over 8 bases. J gave up 3 bases and V 5 bases, and 3 bases lay outside the gene matches. The CDR3 is made up of 14 amino acids. CDR1 PRHDT and CDR2 FYEKMQ come from the germline V gene (reference sequence). This CDR3 is CASSPRGLGNTIYF. CDR3 coding DNA: TGTGCCAGCAGCCCCAGGGGGCTTGGAAACACCATATATTTT.